The 5 T cell receptor beta chains reported below all come from one sample, sequenced in a study of PD-1 and CTLA-4 blockade in melanoma. Profiled with immunoSEQ multiplex PCR; TCRdb holds only in-frame clones, not every one. In the table there are roughly 11,000 clones, 75% to 85% of which are singletons. The material was CD8+ T cells from peripheral blood, obtained from a patient given anti-PD-1 treatment. All receptors come from a human donor with melanoma.

This clone was counted only a few times. The same CDR3 can be traced to other DNA sequences in this sample. The chain has TRBV4-1 and TRBJ2-1; D not certain. In germline, CDR1 is MGHRA, CDR2 YSYEKL. The V end was cut by 5 bases, the J end by 4 bases, with 6 bases between. This CDR3 region has 12 residues. CDR3 sequence: CASSDRYNEQFF. CDR3 nucleotides: TGCGCCAGCAGCGACCGATACAATGAGCAGTTCTTC.

This chain connects TRBV9 to TRBJ1-1; D uncertain. The V end was cut by 3 bases, the J end by 1 base, with 16 bases between. Germline lookup yields CDR1 SGDLS and CDR2 YYNGEE. CDR3 length: 16 amino acids. Here the CDR3 reads CASSDRSVIPNTEAFF. CDR3 sequence (DNA): TGTGCCAGCAGCGACCGGAGTGTCATCCCGAACACTGAAGCTTTCTTT.

This chain connects TRBV30 to TRBJ2-3; 12 bases align to TRBD2. This CDR3 has 16 residues. Unmatched junction bases numbered 14, after V lost 8 bases and J lost 5 bases. The V gene's germline CDR1 is GTSNPN and CDR2 SVGIG (reference sequence). CDR3 nucleotide sequence: TGTGCCGGAGGGGACGCTAGCGGGAGGGCCTTAGATACGCAGTATTTT. It specifies CAGGDASGRALDTQYF.

V gene TRBV4-1 combines with J gene TRBJ2-7; 15 bases fit TRBD2. From germline, CDR1 is MGHRA and CDR2 YSYEKL. V shed 4 bases and J 6 bases; nucleotides not matched to a gene: 4. CDR3 length: 15 amino acids. The CDR3 sequence: CASSRGLAGGLEQYF. DNA for the CDR3: TGCGCCAGCAGCCGCGGACTAGCGGGAGGGCTCGAGCAGTACTTC.

There are a few counts of this clone. The V call is TRBV11-3, the J call TRBJ2-7; D ambiguous. The CDR3 extends over 13 amino acids. V lost 1 base and J lost 2, with 6 bases in between. Germline V gene data show CDR1 as SGHNT and CDR2 as YENEEA. CDR3 protein: CASSLGETYEQYF. The CDR3, as DNA: TGTGCCAGCAGCTTAGGGGAAACCTACGAGCAGTACTTC.